The 21 T cell receptor beta chains in this list originate from one sample, sequenced in a study of blood T cell repertoires in COVID-19. Using immunoSEQ multiplex PCR, the repertoire was profiled, and TCRdb retains in-frame clones only, with some absent. The repertoire has around 200,000 clones, roughly 80% of them found once; the top ten carry 10%. Sequencing was performed on peripheral blood. These receptors were taken from a woman of 80 years or more with acute or convalescent COVID-19.

The chain has TRBV6-2 or TRBV6-3 and TRBJ2-7; TRBD1 might be the D (5 bases). The CDR3 has 14 residues. Germline V gene data show CDR1 as MNHEY and CDR2 as SVGEGT. V was shortened by 6 bases and J by 6 bases, with 18 bases between the two germline ends. The CDR3 nucleotides read TGTGCCAGCAGCCAAAGGGCAGGGTCGGCCGAGCAGTACTTC. This gives the protein CASSQRAGSAEQYF.

This chain uses TRBV3-1 (or the pseudogene TRBV3-2) with TRBJ2-7, with D possibly TRBD1 on 5 matching bases. Deletions cut 4 bases from V and 3 bases from J, with 19 bases between. This CDR3 contains 16 residues. Germline V lookup: CDR1 LGHDT, CDR2 YNNKEL (reference sequence). DNA of the CDR3: TGTGCCAGCAGCCGCAACACAGGTTACGAAGTCTACGAGCAGTACTTC. Amino acids: CASSRNTGYEVYEQYF.

This sequence joins TRBV6-5 and TRBJ2-7, with TRBD2 matching over 10 bases. This CDR3 has 16 amino acids. Unmatched junction bases numbered 4, after V lost 0 bases and J lost 2 bases. Germline CDR1 MNHEY, CDR2 SVGAGI. The CDR3 sequence: CASSYSPSGGPYEQYF. Written as DNA, the CDR3 is TGTGCCAGCAGTTACTCGCCTAGCGGGGGCCCCTACGAGCAGTACTTC.

The V gene is TRBV6-6, the J gene TRBJ2-7; 9 bases match TRBD1. The germline V gene encodes CDR1 MNHNY and CDR2 SVGAGI (reference sequence). V lost 5 bases to trimming and J lost 3 bases; unmatched junction nucleotides: 11. The CDR3 covers 16 residues. The DNA for the CDR3 is TGTGCCAGCAGTCTCTCTCCGGGACAGGGAGTCTACGAGCAGTACTTC. Residues: CASSLSPGQGVYEQYF.

This chain joins TRBV7-2 and TRBJ1-2; D remains ambiguous. Per the germline V gene, CDR1 is SGHTA and CDR2 is FQGNSA. V gave up 1 base and J gave up 6 bases, with 9 bases separating them. The CDR3 extends over 13 amino acids. The CDR3 protein is CASSLVNGDGYTF. For the CDR3, the DNA is TGTGCCAGCAGCTTAGTTAACGGTGATGGCTACACCTTC.

The chain joins TRBV6-1 to TRBJ1-6; D not resolved. Germline CDR1 reads MNHNS; CDR2 reads SASEGT. Trimming left V 2 bases short and J 3 bases short, with 11 bases between. The CDR3 is 16 residues long. The CDR3 coding sequence is TGTGCCAGCAGTGAATCCTCGGGGTTCTATAATTCACCCCTCCACTTT. Translated, it gives CASSESSGFYNSPLHF.

V gene TRBV13 combines with J gene TRBJ2-3; D perhaps matches TRBD1 (5 bases). The CDR3 totals 15 residues. V gave up 4 bases and J gave up 1 base, with 12 bases separating them. Germline V gene lookup returns CDR1 PRHDT and CDR2 FYEKMQ (reference sequence). The CDR3 sequence: CASSSPWGGTDTQYF. The CDR3 DNA reads TGTGCCAGCAGCTCCCCGTGGGGCGGCACAGATACGCAGTATTTT.

This clone was seen once. One end of the junction does not line up with germline, which may come from a read error. The sample carries other DNA sequences with the same CDR3. This chain links TRBV25-1 with TRBJ2-5; 8 nucleotides agree with TRBD2. The CDR3 loop spans 14 amino acids. Germline CDR1 MGHDK, CDR2 SYGVNS. The CDR3 coding sequence is TGTGCCAGCAAGGAAGCGGGAGAGGGAGAGACTCAGTACTTC. Its translation: CASKEAGEGETQYF.

The V gene is TRBV19, the J gene TRBJ2-7, with 7 bases aligning to TRBD1. The V gene end was trimmed by 5 bases and the J gene end by 0 bases; junction bases not matched to a gene: 16. Germline values: CDR1 LNHDA, CDR2 SQIVND (reference sequence). This CDR3 is 18 amino acids long. CDR3: CASSPYRQGPLSSYEQYF. The CDR3 DNA reads TGTGCCAGTAGTCCATACCGACAGGGCCCCTTAAGCTCCTACGAGCAGTACTTC.

The rearrangement links TRBV27 to TRBJ2-2, with TRBD1 matching 9 bases. This CDR3 comprises 16 residues. V dropped 7 bases and J dropped 0; count of bases not matched to a gene: 6. The germline gives CDR1 MNHEY, CDR2 SMNVEV (reference sequence). CDR3 bases: TGTGCCAGCACCAGACGGACAGGGGCGAACACCGGGGAGCTGTTTTTT. It translates to CASTRRTGANTGELFF.

The rearrangement uses TRBV30 and TRBJ2-7; 11 bases align to TRBD1. V was pared by 0 bases and J by 11 bases, with 12 bases of the junction left unmatched. Germline V gene data show CDR1 as GTSNPN and CDR2 as SVGIG (reference sequence). The CDR3 has 15 residues. The CDR3 DNA reads as TGTGCCTGGAGTGTAATACGCGGGACAGGGGGATTAGAGTACTTC. It encodes CAWSVIRGTGGLEYF.

This clone occurred once. The DNA for the CDR3 is TGTGCCAGCAGCTCCTCGCCCACAGAAACCCTCCACTTT. Translation gives CASSSSPTETLHF. The chain joins TRBV7-2 to TRBJ1-6; no clear D gene. CDR3 length: 13 amino acids. Trimming cost V 4 bases and J 14 bases, with 15 bases left between them. From germline, CDR1 is SGHTA and CDR2 FQGNSA.

V usage is TRBV5-1 and J usage is TRBJ1-4, with unresolved D. The length of the CDR3 is 17 residues. Germline assignment: CDR1 SGHRS and CDR2 YFSETQ. Trimming pared 1 base from V and 1 base from J, leaving 14 bases between. The CDR3 loop is CASSLSEWELTNEKLFF. The CDR3 region has the DNA TGCGCCAGCAGCTTGAGTGAGTGGGAGCTAACTAATGAAAAACTGTTTTTT.

The chain couples TRBV19 to TRBJ1-3; the D gene is possibly TRBD1 (5 bases). V dropped 5 bases and J dropped 4 bases, with 15 bases sitting between them. CDR3 length: 15 amino acids. The germline gives CDR1 LNHDA, CDR2 SQIVND (reference sequence). The CDR3 DNA is TGTGCCAGTAGTCTAGGCGGGACGGGAGGAAACACCATATATTTT. It translates to CASSLGGTGGNTIYF.

The rearrangement joins TRBV6-6 to TRBJ1-3; no firm D call. V lost 6 bases, J lost 4 bases, and 7 bases lay in between. The length of the CDR3 is 12 residues. In germline, CDR1 is MNHNY, CDR2 SVGAGI (reference sequence). The CDR3 nucleotides are TGTGCCAGCAGCAACCAGGGAAACACCATATATTTT. This encodes CASSNQGNTIYF.

This chain uses TRBV5-8 with TRBJ1-2, with 9 nucleotides matching TRBD1. Germline CDR1 and CDR2: SGHTS and YDEGEE. The CDR3 contains 14 residues. With 0 bases clipped from V and 6 bases from J, the junction kept 3 bases outside the gene matches. The CDR3 DNA is TGTGCCAGCAGCTTGGGAGACAGGGGGAATGGCTACACCTTC. Translating gives CASSLGDRGNGYTF. Filled out from reference TRBV5-8 and TRBJ1-2, the complete variable domain reads EAGVTQSPTHLIKTRGQQATLRCSPISGHTSVYWYQQALGLGLQFLLWYDEGEERNRGNFPPRFSGRQFPNYSSELNVNALELEDSALYLCASSLGDRGNGYTFGSGTRLTVV.

As for this clone: Other nucleotide sequences in the sample specify the same CDR3. The chain uses TRBV5-1 and TRBJ2-7, with 12 nucleotides matching TRBD2. Germline loops: CDR1 SGHRS, CDR2 YFSETQ. The CDR3 length is 15 residues. With V trimmed by 0 bases and J by 4 bases, 2 bases remained unmatched. CDR3 residues: CASSLETSGGYEQYF. CDR3 sequence (DNA): TGCGCCAGCAGCTTGGAGACTAGCGGGGGATACGAGCAGTACTTC.

The rearrangement joins TRBV19 to TRBJ2-3; the D gene is possibly TRBD1 (5 bases). This CDR3 is 15 amino acids long. The V and J ends lost 5 bases and 2 bases respectively, with 14 bases between them. Germline lookup yields CDR1 LNHDA and CDR2 SQIVND (reference sequence). The CDR3 bases are TGTGCCAGTAGTCATGGCTTGGGGCCCACAGATACGCAGTATTTT. It is translated as CASSHGLGPTDTQYF. The full variable domain, with the rest looked up from reference TRBV19 and TRBJ2-3, is DGGITQSPKYLFRKEGQNVTLSCEQNLNHDAMYWYRQDPGQGLRLIYYSQIVNDFQKGDIAEGYSVSREKKESFPLTVTSAQKNPTAFYLCASSHGLGPTDTQYFGPGTRLTVL.

This clone occurred a few times. The chain is built from TRBV2 and TRBJ2-7; D unclear. CDR1 is SNHLY and CDR2 is FYNNEI in the germline V gene. Between the trimmed V and J ends, which lost 8 bases and 4 bases, there was a span of 12 bases. This CDR3 is built from 12 residues. The CDR3 DNA reads as TGTGCCAGCGGTGGGTCGAGTTACGAGCAGTACTTC. Residues: CASGGSSYEQYF.

This rearrangement joins TRBV30 to TRBJ1-1; TRBD1 might be the D (6 bases). Germline CDR1 GTSNPN, CDR2 SVGIG (reference sequence). V was trimmed by 5 bases and J by 4 bases, leaving 14 bases between them. The CDR3 contains 13 residues. CDR3 nucleotides: TGTGCCTGGGATCACAGGGTAAGCACTGAAGCTTTCTTT. As protein: CAWDHRVSTEAFF.

The chain links TRBV6-2 or TRBV6-3 to TRBJ1-2; D is unresolved. Per germline, CDR1 MNHEY and CDR2 SVGEGT. With 6 bases removed from V and 9 bases from J, the gap between germline ends came to 11 bases. This CDR3 is 11 amino acids long. The DNA for the CDR3 is TGTGCCAGCAGCTTGGGCCAACGCTACACCTTC. This sequence encodes CASSLGQRYTF.